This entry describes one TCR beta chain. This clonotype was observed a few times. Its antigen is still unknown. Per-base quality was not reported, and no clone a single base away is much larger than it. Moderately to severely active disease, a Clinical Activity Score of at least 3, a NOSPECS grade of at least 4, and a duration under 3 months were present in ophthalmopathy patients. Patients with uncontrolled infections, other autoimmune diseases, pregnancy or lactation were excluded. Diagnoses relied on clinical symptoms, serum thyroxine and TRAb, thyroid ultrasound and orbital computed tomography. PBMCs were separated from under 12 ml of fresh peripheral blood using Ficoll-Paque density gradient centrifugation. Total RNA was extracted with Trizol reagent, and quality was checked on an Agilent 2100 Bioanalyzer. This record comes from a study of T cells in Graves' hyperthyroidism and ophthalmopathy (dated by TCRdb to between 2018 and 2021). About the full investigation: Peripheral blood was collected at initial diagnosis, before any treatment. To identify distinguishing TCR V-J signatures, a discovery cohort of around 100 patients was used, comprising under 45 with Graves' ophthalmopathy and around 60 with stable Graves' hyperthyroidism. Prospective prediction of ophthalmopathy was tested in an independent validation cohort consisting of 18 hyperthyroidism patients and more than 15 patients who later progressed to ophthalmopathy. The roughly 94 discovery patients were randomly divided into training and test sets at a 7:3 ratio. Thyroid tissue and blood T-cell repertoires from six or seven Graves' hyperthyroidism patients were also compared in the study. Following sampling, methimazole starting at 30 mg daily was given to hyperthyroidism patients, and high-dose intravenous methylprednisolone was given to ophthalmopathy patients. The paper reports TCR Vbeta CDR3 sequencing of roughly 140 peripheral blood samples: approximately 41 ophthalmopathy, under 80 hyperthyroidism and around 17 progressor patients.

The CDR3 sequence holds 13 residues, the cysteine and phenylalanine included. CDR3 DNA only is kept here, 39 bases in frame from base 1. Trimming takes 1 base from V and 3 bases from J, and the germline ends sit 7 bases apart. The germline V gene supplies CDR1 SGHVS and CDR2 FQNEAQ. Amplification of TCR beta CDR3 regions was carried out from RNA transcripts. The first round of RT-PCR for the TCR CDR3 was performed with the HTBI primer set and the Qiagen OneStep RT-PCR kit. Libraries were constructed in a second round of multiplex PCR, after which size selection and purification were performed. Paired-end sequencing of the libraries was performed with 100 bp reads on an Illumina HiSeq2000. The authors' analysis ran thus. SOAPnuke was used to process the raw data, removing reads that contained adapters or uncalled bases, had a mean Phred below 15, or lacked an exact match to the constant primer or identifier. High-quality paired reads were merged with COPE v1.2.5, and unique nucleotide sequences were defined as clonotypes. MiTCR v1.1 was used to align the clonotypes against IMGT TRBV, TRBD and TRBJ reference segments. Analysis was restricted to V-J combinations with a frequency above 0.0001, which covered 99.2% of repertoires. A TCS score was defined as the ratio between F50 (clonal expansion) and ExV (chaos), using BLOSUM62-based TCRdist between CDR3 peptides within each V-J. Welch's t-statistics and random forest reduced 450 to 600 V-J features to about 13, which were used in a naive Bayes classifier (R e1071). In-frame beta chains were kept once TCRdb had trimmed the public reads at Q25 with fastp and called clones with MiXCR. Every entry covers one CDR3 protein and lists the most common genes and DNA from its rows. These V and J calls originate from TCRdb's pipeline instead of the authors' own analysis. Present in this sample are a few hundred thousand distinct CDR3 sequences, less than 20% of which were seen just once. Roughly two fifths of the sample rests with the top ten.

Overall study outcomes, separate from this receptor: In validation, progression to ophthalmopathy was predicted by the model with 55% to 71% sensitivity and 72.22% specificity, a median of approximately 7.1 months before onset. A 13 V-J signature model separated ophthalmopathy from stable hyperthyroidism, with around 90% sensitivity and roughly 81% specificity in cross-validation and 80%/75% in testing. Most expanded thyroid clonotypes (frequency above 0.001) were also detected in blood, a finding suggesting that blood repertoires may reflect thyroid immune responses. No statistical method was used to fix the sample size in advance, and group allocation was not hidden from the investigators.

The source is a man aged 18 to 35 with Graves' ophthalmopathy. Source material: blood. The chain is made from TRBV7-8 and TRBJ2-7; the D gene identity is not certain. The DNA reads TGTGCCAGCAGCTTAGTGGCCAGCTACGAGCAGTACTTC. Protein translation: CASSLVASYEQYF.